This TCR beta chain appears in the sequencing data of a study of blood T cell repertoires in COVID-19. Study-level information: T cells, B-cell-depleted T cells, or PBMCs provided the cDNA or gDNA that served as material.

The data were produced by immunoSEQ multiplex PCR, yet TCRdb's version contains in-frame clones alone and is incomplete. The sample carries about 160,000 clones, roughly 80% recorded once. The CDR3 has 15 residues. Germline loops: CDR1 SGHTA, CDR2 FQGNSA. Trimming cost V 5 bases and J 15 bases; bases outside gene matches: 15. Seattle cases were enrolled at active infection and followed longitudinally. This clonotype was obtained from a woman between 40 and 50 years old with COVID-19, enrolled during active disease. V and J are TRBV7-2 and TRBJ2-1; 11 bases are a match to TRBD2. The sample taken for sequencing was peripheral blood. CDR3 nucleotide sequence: TGTGCCAGCAGCACCAGCCCGGGACTAGCGGTGAGCAGGTTCTTC. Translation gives CASSTSPGLAVSRFF.